One and the same sample provided the 30 T cell receptor beta chains below, sequenced in a study of blood T cell repertoires in COVID-19 (dated by TCRdb to the early 2020s). The library came from the immunoSEQ multiplex PCR assay. Drawn from immuneACCESS, this table holds only the in-frame rearrangements with V and J called that TCRdb kept. Clones are partly lost; checked studies trace under half to an unresolved V gene and leave the rest unexplained. The sample table lists 55,000 to 90,000 clones, about 91% of them with a count of one. Of the sample, roughly 13% is held by the ten largest clones. Specimen: peripheral blood. Receptors originate from a human donor with active COVID-19. The donor label of this sample is uncertain.

The rearrangement links TRBV25-1 to TRBJ2-2; D is possibly TRBD2 (5 bases). V gave up 1 base and J gave up 1 base, with 10 bases separating them. CDR3 length equals 16 residues. Per germline, CDR1 MGHDK and CDR2 SYGVNS. CDR3 protein: CASSELGELNTGELFF. The DNA of the CDR3 is TGTGCCAGCAGTGAATTGGGAGAGCTGAACACCGGGGAGCTGTTTTTT.

The rearrangement joins TRBV20-1 to TRBJ2-3; 9 bases fit TRBD2. The CDR3 contains 15 residues. V lost 4 bases and J lost 5; bases outside the gene matches: 10. The V gene's germline CDR1 is DFQATT and CDR2 SNEGSKA (reference sequence). This CDR3 is CSAIDLAGVGDTQYF. CDR3 nucleotide sequence: TGCAGTGCTATTGACTTAGCGGGAGTCGGAGATACGCAGTATTTT.

This clone was detected only a few times. This chain uses TRBV24-1 with TRBJ1-6; 7 positions match TRBD1. V gave up 3 bases and J gave up 7 bases; unmatched junction bases: 8. The CDR3 runs 16 residues. CDR1 is KGHDR and CDR2 is SFDVKD in the germline V gene. This CDR3 reads CATSDGSTGRNSPLHF. CDR3 coding DNA: TGTGCCACCAGTGATGGATCGACAGGGAGGAATTCACCCCTCCACTTT.

This rearrangement joins TRBV28 to TRBJ1-2, with 7 bases aligning to TRBD1. Germline CDR1 is MDHEN and CDR2 is SYDVKM. The CDR3 runs 11 residues. The CDR3 DNA reads TGTTCTACAGGGGTTGACTATGGCTACACCTTC. Protein: CSTGVDYGYTF.

The V call is TRBV28, the J call TRBJ1-5, with 7 bases that match TRBD1. From germline, CDR1 is MDHEN and CDR2 SYDVKM. Trimming removed 8 bases from V and 2 bases from J; junction bases left unmatched: 6. This CDR3 spans 14 amino acids. CDR3 DNA: TGTGCCAGCCGAGCTGGACAGGGCAATCAGCCCCAGCATTTT. It specifies CASRAGQGNQPQHF.

This chain uses TRBV11-3 with TRBJ2-1; 9 bases are shared with TRBD2. The CDR3 extends over 16 amino acids. V shed 5 bases, J shed 5 bases, and the junction held 10 bases outside the gene matches. CDR1 is SGHNT, CDR2 YENEEA, per germline. CDR3 nucleotides: TGTGCCAGCAGCACTCTAGCGGGGAACCCCAACAATGAGCAGTTCTTC. It encodes CASSTLAGNPNNEQFF.

The chain combines TRBV6-5 with TRBJ2-7, with D possibly being TRBD1 (6 bases). This CDR3 has 12 amino acids. Between the trimmed V and J ends, which lost 7 bases and 6 bases, there was a span of 13 bases. The germline gives CDR1 MNHEY, CDR2 SVGAGI. CDR3 amino acids: CASTGTLLEQYF. The CDR3 nucleotides are TGTGCCAGCACTGGGACATTGCTCGAGCAGTACTTC.

The V gene is TRBV11-2, the J gene TRBJ2-7; D gene uncertain. The CDR3 has 14 residues. Trimming left V 5 bases short and J 1 base short, with 12 bases between. Looked up from germline, CDR1 is SGHAT and CDR2 is FQNNGV. The DNA of the CDR3 is TGTGCCAGCAGCGCGAGACTGGATTCCTACGAGCAGTACTTC. Translated: CASSARLDSYEQYF.

CDR3: CASRRGESNQPQHF. CDR3 nucleotide sequence: TGTGCCAGCAGACGAGGAGAGAGCAATCAGCCCCAGCATTTT. The rearrangement links TRBV2 to TRBJ1-5; D is ambiguous. The CDR3 is 14 amino acids. Germline V gene data show CDR1 as SNHLY and CDR2 as FYNNEI. Between the trimmed V and J ends, which lost 6 bases and 1 base, there was a span of 10 bases.

The chain employs TRBV6-5 and TRBJ1-2; D perhaps matches TRBD1 (6 bases). CDR1 and CDR2 from the germline V gene are MNHEY and SVGAGI. This CDR3 comprises 13 residues. V was clipped by 6 bases and J by 4 bases, with 12 bases between them. In nucleotides, the CDR3 is TGTGCCAGCAGCTTAACAGGGATCTATGGCTACACCTTC. This codes for CASSLTGIYGYTF.

The chain joins TRBV12-3 or TRBV12-4 to TRBJ1-3; D ambiguous. The CDR3 contains 13 residues. Trimming stripped 6 bases from V and 0 bases from J, with 6 bases between. This CDR3 reads CASSADSGNTIYF. The DNA for the CDR3 is TGTGCCAGCAGCGCAGACTCTGGAAACACCATATATTTT.

As DNA, the CDR3 is TGTGCCAGCACCGATCGGGGGGGTTTCTTT. Translated: CASTDRGGFF. This chain links TRBV2 with TRBJ1-1; the D gene is possibly TRBD1 (5 bases). Germline V lookup: CDR1 SNHLY, CDR2 FYNNEI. Trimming took 7 bases from V and 13 from J, leaving 13 bases between them. The CDR3 sequence is 10 residues long.

V and J are TRBV19 and TRBJ2-1, with D perhaps matching TRBD1 (6 bases). Germline CDR1 reads LNHDA; CDR2 reads SQIVND (reference sequence). The CDR3 has 14 amino acids. Trimming took 5 bases from V and 2 from J, leaving 10 bases between them. The CDR3 nucleotides read TGTGCCAGTAGTCGCAGGGGCACCTACAATGAGCAGTTCTTC. Its protein is CASSRRGTYNEQFF.

The J gene is TRBJ1-5, the V gene TRBV4-3, with a possible D match to TRBD1 (6 bases). Looked up from germline, CDR1 is LGHNA and CDR2 is YSLEER. V lost 4 bases, J lost 4 bases, and 11 bases lay in between. The CDR3 is 14 residues long. The CDR3 here is CASSPGASNQPQHF. The CDR3 DNA is TGCGCCAGCAGCCCAGGGGCTTCGAATCAGCCCCAGCATTTT.

The chain combines TRBV18 with TRBJ2-1, with 8 bases matching TRBD1. There are 15 residues in the CDR3. In germline, CDR1 is KGHSH, CDR2 LQKENI. Trimming removed 3 bases from V and 7 bases from J; junction bases left unmatched: 8. CDR3 sequence reads: CASSPQGASGNEQFF. In DNA form, the CDR3 reads TGTGCCAGCTCACCTCAGGGGGCATCGGGGAATGAGCAGTTCTTC. Combining the CDR3 with reference TRBV18 and TRBJ2-1 gives the whole variable domain NAGVMQNPRHLVRRRGQEARLRCSPMKGHSHVYWYRQLPEEGLKFMVYLQKENIIDESGMPKERFSAEFPKEGPSILRIQQVVRGDSAAYFCASSPQGASGNEQFFGPGTRLTVL.

This clone is a singleton in its sample. The chain has TRBV19 and TRBJ1-1, with D possibly matching TRBD1 (5 bases). Germline values: CDR1 LNHDA, CDR2 SQIVND (reference sequence). This CDR3 has 11 residues. The V and J ends lost 7 bases and 10 bases respectively, with 13 bases between them. In DNA, the CDR3 is TGTGCCAGTACCACGGGACTAGGAGCTTTCTTT. It specifies CASTTGLGAFF.

The chain is built from TRBV5-4 and TRBJ2-5; TRBD1 is a possible D gene (6 bases). Looked up from germline, CDR1 is SGHNT and CDR2 is YYREEE (reference sequence). Between the trimmed V and J ends, which lost 4 bases and 5 bases, there was a span of 15 bases. This CDR3 is built from 14 residues. CDR3 sequence reads: CASSPWGLGETQYF. The CDR3 region has the DNA TGTGCCAGCAGCCCCTGGGGGCTGGGGGAGACCCAGTACTTC.

The chain combines TRBV5-4 with TRBJ1-2; 7 bases are shared with TRBD1. The CDR3 has 16 residues. The germline V gene has CDR1 SGHNT and CDR2 YYREEE (reference sequence). The trim removed 5 bases at V and 2 bases at J, leaving 12 bases unmatched. The CDR3 sequence is CASRQAPGQMNYGYTF. In DNA, the CDR3 is TGTGCCAGCAGACAAGCCCCGGGACAGATGAACTATGGCTACACCTTC.

The gene calls are TRBV10-1 and TRBJ2-5; 9 bases match TRBD2. From germline, CDR1 is WNHNN and CDR2 SYGVQD (reference sequence). The CDR3 consists of 15 residues. Germline trimming cut 4 bases from V and 5 bases from J; bases unmatched to any gene: 8. The CDR3 is CASSGLAGASETQYF. In DNA form, the CDR3 reads TGCGCCAGCAGTGGTTTAGCGGGAGCTTCGGAGACCCAGTACTTC.

The rearrangement joins TRBV5-1 to TRBJ2-7; 8 nucleotides line up with TRBD2. The CDR3 is 15 residues long. Losses at the gene ends were 4 bases for V and 0 bases for J; bases not matched to a gene: 6. Germline V lookup: CDR1 SGHRS, CDR2 YFSETQ. The CDR3 region has the DNA TGCGCCAGCAGCGAAACTAGCGGCCTCTCCTACGAGCAGTACTTC. This translates into CASSETSGLSYEQYF.

The V call is TRBV4-2, the J call TRBJ2-7, with TRBD2 matching 7 bases. CDR1 and CDR2 (germline): LGHNA, YNFKEQ. The CDR3 totals 15 residues. V lost 4 bases, J lost 2 bases, and 8 bases stayed unmatched. The CDR3: CASSLQPGLTYEQYF. Here the CDR3 DNA reads TGTGCCAGCAGCCTACAACCGGGACTAACCTACGAGCAGTACTTC.

The gene calls are TRBV5-4 and TRBJ2-3; D perhaps matches TRBD1 (6 bases). Trimming took 4 bases from V and 7 from J, leaving 16 bases between them. Germline lookup yields CDR1 SGHNT and CDR2 YYREEE (reference sequence). This CDR3 is built from 14 residues. The DNA of the CDR3 is TGTGCCAGCAGCGGGCAGGGGCACTTAAATACGCAGTATTTT. Translating gives CASSGQGHLNTQYF.

This chain joins TRBV11-3 and TRBJ2-3; 8 nucleotides align to TRBD2. The V segment lost 2 bases and the J segment 5 bases; nucleotides outside the gene matches: 9. The CDR3 consists of 16 residues. In germline, CDR1 is SGHNT, CDR2 YENEEA. CDR3 bases: TGTGCCAGCAGCTTAAGTTTGAGCGGGAGTCAAGATACGCAGTATTTT. Its protein is CASSLSLSGSQDTQYF.

This chain connects TRBV30 to TRBJ1-1; D unclear. In germline, CDR1 is GTSNPN, CDR2 SVGIG (reference sequence). The V and J ends lost 0 bases and 6 bases respectively, with 11 bases between them. The length of the CDR3 is 13 residues. The CDR3 coding sequence is TGTGCCTGGAGTGTTCTCAGTCCCCCTGAAGCTTTCTTT. Amino acid sequence: CAWSVLSPPEAFF.

This chain links TRBV30 with TRBJ2-2; a possible D gene is TRBD1 (6 bases). Germline V gene lookup returns CDR1 GTSNPN and CDR2 SVGIG (reference sequence). V was shortened by 3 bases and J by 6 bases, with 11 bases between the two germline ends. The CDR3 spans 13 residues. CDR3 in DNA: TGTGCCTGGAGCGAACAGGGCCCCGGGGAGCTGTTTTTT. This codes for CAWSEQGPGELFF.

The chain couples TRBV5-1 to TRBJ2-5; D is uncertain. Germline V gene data show CDR1 as SGHRS and CDR2 as YFSETQ. Trimming pared 0 bases from V and 1 base from J, leaving 7 bases between. CDR3 length: 14 amino acids. The CDR3 DNA sequence: TGCGCCAGCAGCTTGGGTCGGAGCCAAGAGACCCAGTACTTC. Translating gives CASSLGRSQETQYF.

V gene TRBV19 combines with J gene TRBJ2-7; 7 positions match TRBD1. After removal of 2 bases from V and 0 bases from J, the junction contained 10 bases not matched to a gene. CDR1 and CDR2 from the germline V gene are LNHDA and SQIVND (reference sequence). The CDR3 spans 17 residues. CDR3 in DNA: TGTGCCAGTAGTATACCATCGACAGGGTTGAACTCCTACGAGCAGTACTTC. Encoded protein: CASSIPSTGLNSYEQYF. The whole variable domain, remainder taken from reference TRBV19 and TRBJ2-7, is DGGITQSPKYLFRKEGQNVTLSCEQNLNHDAMYWYRQDPGQGLRLIYYSQIVNDFQKGDIAEGYSVSREKKESFPLTVTSAQKNPTAFYLCASSIPSTGLNSYEQYFGPGTRLTVT.

This clone was seen only once. The J gene is TRBJ2-3, the V gene TRBV6-5; 7 bases line up with TRBD1. Germline V gene sequence: CDR1 MNHEY, CDR2 SVGAGI. The CDR3 has 15 residues. V was pared by 6 bases and J by 3 bases, with 9 bases of the junction left unmatched. CDR3 amino acids: CASRNPGTATDTQYF. The CDR3 region has the DNA TGTGCCAGCAGAAATCCCGGGACAGCTACAGATACGCAGTATTTT.

The rearrangement joins TRBV5-4 to TRBJ2-1, with TRBD2 identical over 9 bases. The CDR3 extends over 14 amino acids. Germline V gives CDR1 SGHNT, CDR2 YYREEE (reference sequence). The ends lost 3 bases at V and 8 bases at J; junction bases unmatched: 6. In nucleotides, the CDR3 is TGTGCCAGCAGCTCGCCCTTAGCGGGAGATGAGCAGTTCTTC. Amino acid sequence: CASSSPLAGDEQFF. Filled out from reference TRBV5-4 and TRBJ2-1, the complete variable domain reads ETGVTQSPTHLIKTRGQQVTLRCSSQSGHNTVSWYQQALGQGPQFIFQYYREEENGRGNFPPRFSGLQFPNYSSELNVNALELDDSALYLCASSSPLAGDEQFFGPGTRLTVL.

The genes are TRBV5-1 and TRBJ1-1; 11 bases are a match to TRBD1. Per germline, CDR1 SGHRS and CDR2 YFSETQ. V was pared by 4 bases and J by 4 bases, with 3 bases of the junction left unmatched. The CDR3 runs 14 residues. The CDR3 is CASSPGQGGTEAFF. In nucleotides, the CDR3 is TGCGCCAGCAGCCCGGGACAGGGGGGCACTGAAGCTTTCTTT.